This is a list of T cell receptor beta chains from one sample in a study of blood T cell repertoires in COVID-19. The protocol was immunoSEQ multiplex PCR, while the TCRdb copy is restricted to in-frame clones and leaves out a portion. This sample has fewer than 250,000 clones, with around 90% found just once. Sequenced sample: peripheral blood. The receptors derive from a man between 65 and 85 years old with acute or convalescent COVID-19. Both conserved end residues are part of each CDR3. D genes are given only for firm matches. Some rows mark clone size as missing; the rest say once, few, many or name a class of expanded clone.

J gene: TRBJ1-2; D gene: .; V gene: TRBV3-1/TRBV3-2; clone size: .; CDR3 DNA: TGTGCCAGCAGCCCTCTCGACAGCGCCTATGGCTACACCTTC; CDR3 protein: CASSPLDSAYGYTF
J gene: TRBJ1-4; D gene: TRBD1; V gene: TRBV11-2; clone size: .; CDR3 DNA: TGTGCCAGCAGGAAACAGGGGGCCGGAGAAAAACTGTTTTTT; CDR3 protein: CASRKQGAGEKLFF
J gene: TRBJ1-1; D gene: .; V gene: TRBV29-1; clone size: .; CDR3 DNA: TGCAGCGTTGAAGAAGGAGGGGACACTGAAGCTTTCTTT; CDR3 protein: CSVEEGGDTEAFF
J gene: TRBJ2-5; D gene: TRBD2; V gene: TRBV7-3; clone size: once; CDR3 DNA: TGTGCCAGCAGCCCTAACGGGGAGGGCCGGACCCAGTACTTC; CDR3 protein: CASSPNGEGRTQYF
J gene: TRBJ2-7; D gene: TRBD1; V gene: TRBV5-1; clone size: .; CDR3 DNA: TGCGCCAGCAGCCATGGACAGGGGAGCTCCTACGAGCAGTACTTC; CDR3 protein: CASSHGQGSSYEQYF
J gene: TRBJ2-4; D gene: .; V gene: TRBV4-3; clone size: .; CDR3 DNA: TGCGCCAGCTCAAGAGGGAACATTCAGTACTTC; CDR3 protein: CASSRGNIQYF
J gene: TRBJ2-1; D gene: TRBD2; V gene: TRBV24-1; clone size: .; CDR3 DNA: TGTGCCACCAGTGATTTGGGGGGGGATGAGCAGTTCTTC; CDR3 protein: CATSDLGGDEQFF
J gene: TRBJ2-6; D gene: TRBD1; V gene: TRBV7-6; clone size: .; CDR3 DNA: TGTGCCAGCAGCCTGGACAGGGGTACCGGGGCCAACGTCCTGACTTTC; CDR3 protein: CASSLDRGTGANVLTF
J gene: TRBJ1-1; D gene: .; V gene: TRBV11-2; clone size: .; CDR3 DNA: TGTGCCAGCAGCGTTACTTTGAACACTGAAGCTTTCTTT; CDR3 protein: CASSVTLNTEAFF
J gene: TRBJ1-2; D gene: .; V gene: TRBV7-9; clone size: .; CDR3 DNA: TGTGCCAGCAGCTCGACATATAACTATGGCTACACCTTC; CDR3 protein: CASSSTYNYGYTF
J gene: TRBJ2-7; D gene: .; V gene: TRBV5-4; clone size: .; CDR3 DNA: TGTGCCAGCAGCTTGGCCCCGGAGGCACGGTACTCCTACGAGCAGTACTTC; CDR3 protein: CASSLAPEARYSYEQYF
J gene: TRBJ2-7; D gene: .; V gene: TRBV12-3/TRBV12-4; clone size: .; CDR3 DNA: TGTGCCAGCAGTTTGAGCGGAACCTACGAGCAGTACTTC; CDR3 protein: CASSLSGTYEQYF
J gene: TRBJ2-1; D gene: TRBD2; V gene: TRBV5-1; clone size: once; CDR3 DNA: TGCGCCAGCAGCTTGGTTAGCGGGAGTATGTATGAGCAGTTCTTC; CDR3 protein: CASSLVSGSMYEQFF
J gene: TRBJ1-1; D gene: .; V gene: TRBV4-2; clone size: .; CDR3 DNA: TGTGCCAGCAGCCAAGAACGAACGCAGAGGCTTATGAACACTGAAGCTTTCTTT; CDR3 protein: CASSQERTQRLMNTEAFF
J gene: TRBJ2-1; D gene: .; V gene: TRBV2; clone size: .; CDR3 DNA: TGTGCCAGCAGTCCCCGGGATCCTCGACGTAGTGAGCAGTTCTTC; CDR3 protein: CASSPRDPRRSEQFF
J gene: TRBJ2-1; D gene: TRBD1; V gene: TRBV18; clone size: .; CDR3 DNA: TGTGCCAGCGCCCGACAGGGGGCAGGGGAGGAGCAGTTCTTC; CDR3 protein: CASARQGAGEEQFF
J gene: TRBJ2-6; D gene: .; V gene: TRBV9; clone size: once; CDR3 DNA: TGTGCCAGCAGCGTCCAGGGTTCATCTGGGGCCAACGTCCTGACTTTC; CDR3 protein: CASSVQGSSGANVLTF
J gene: TRBJ2-5; D gene: .; V gene: TRBV13; clone size: .; CDR3 DNA: TGTGCCAGCAGCTTAGCGTATTTAGAGACCCAGTACTTC; CDR3 protein: CASSLAYLETQYF
J gene: TRBJ2-1; D gene: TRBD1; V gene: TRBV5-1; clone size: .; CDR3 DNA: TGCGCCAGCAGCTTGGGGAGGACAGGGGGGAATGAGCAGTTCTTC; CDR3 protein: CASSLGRTGGNEQFF
J gene: TRBJ2-6; D gene: .; V gene: TRBV29-1; clone size: few; CDR3 DNA: TGCAGCGTTGAAGGGGCTGCCTCTGGGGCCAACGTCCTGACTTTC; CDR3 protein: CSVEGAASGANVLTF
J gene: TRBJ2-1; D gene: .; V gene: TRBV28; clone size: .; CDR3 DNA: TGTGCCAGCAGTTTCGGGGATCGTCCCTACAATGAGCAGTTCTTC; CDR3 protein: CASSFGDRPYNEQFF
J gene: TRBJ2-1; D gene: .; V gene: TRBV27; clone size: once; CDR3 DNA: TGTGCCAGCAGTTTCAGTGGACAGCTCTACAATGAGCAGTTCTTC; CDR3 protein: CASSFSGQLYNEQFF
J gene: TRBJ1-5; D gene: TRBD1; V gene: TRBV18; clone size: .; CDR3 DNA: TGTGCCAGCTCACCGGGACAGGGGAGCAATCAGCCCCAGCATTTT; CDR3 protein: CASSPGQGSNQPQHF
J gene: TRBJ1-2; D gene: TRBD1; V gene: TRBV19; clone size: .; CDR3 DNA: TGTGCCAGTAGTAGAGGGACAGCGTTAAACTATGGCTACACCTTC; CDR3 protein: CASSRGTALNYGYTF
J gene: TRBJ2-1; D gene: .; V gene: TRBV9; clone size: once; CDR3 DNA: TGTGCCAGCAGCGTGGAGGGACTGATCTCCAATGAGCAGTTCTTC; CDR3 protein: CASSVEGLISNEQFF
J gene: TRBJ1-1; D gene: .; V gene: TRBV2; clone size: .; CDR3 DNA: TGTGCCAGCAAATTACAGCTCGGTGAAGCTTTCTTT; CDR3 protein: CASKLQLGEAFF
J gene: TRBJ1-3; D gene: .; V gene: TRBV14; clone size: .; CDR3 DNA: TGTGCCAGCAGCCAAGTCGGGGGCTCTGGAAACACCATATATTTT; CDR3 protein: CASSQVGGSGNTIYF
J gene: TRBJ2-5; D gene: TRBD1; V gene: TRBV10-3; clone size: .; CDR3 DNA: TGTGCCATCAGTCACCCCCGGACAGGTGACCAAGAGACCCAGTACTTC; CDR3 protein: CAISHPRTGDQETQYF
J gene: TRBJ1-1; D gene: .; V gene: TRBV14; clone size: .; CDR3 DNA: TGTGCCAGCAGCCAAGGGGGGGGCGTGAAGAGTGCTTTCTTT; CDR3 protein: CASSQGGGVKSAFF
J gene: TRBJ2-4; D gene: TRBD1; V gene: TRBV5-1; clone size: once; CDR3 DNA: TGCGCCAGCAGCTTGGCCTCGACAGGGGCCGGCGGAAACATTCAGTACTTC; CDR3 protein: CASSLASTGAGGNIQYF
J gene: TRBJ2-5; D gene: .; V gene: TRBV7-9; clone size: many; CDR3 DNA: TGTGCCAGCAGCCTCCAAGAGACCCAGTACTTC; CDR3 protein: CASSLQETQYF
J gene: TRBJ2-1; D gene: TRBD1; V gene: TRBV9; clone size: few; CDR3 DNA: TGTGCCAGCAGCGCCGGACAGGGGGCCTACAATGAGCAGTTCTTC; CDR3 protein: CASSAGQGAYNEQFF
J gene: TRBJ2-1; D gene: TRBD2; V gene: TRBV9; clone size: .; CDR3 DNA: TGTGCCAGCAGCGCGCCTGGGACTAGTCCCGGCAATGAGCAGTTCTTC; CDR3 protein: CASSAPGTSPGNEQFF
J gene: TRBJ1-5; D gene: TRBD1; V gene: TRBV19; clone size: .; CDR3 DNA: TGTGCCAGTAGGGCGACAGGGATCTCTAGTCAGCCCCAGCATTTT; CDR3 protein: CASRATGISSQPQHF
J gene: TRBJ1-2; D gene: .; V gene: TRBV7-8; clone size: .; CDR3 DNA: TGTGCCAGCCAACGGGAGGCAGGCACTAACTATGGCTACACCTTC; CDR3 protein: CASQREAGTNYGYTF
J gene: TRBJ2-7; D gene: TRBD2; V gene: TRBV6-1; clone size: few; CDR3 DNA: TGTGCCAGCAGTGAAGTGTGGGAGGGATACGAGCAGTACTTC; CDR3 protein: CASSEVWEGYEQYF